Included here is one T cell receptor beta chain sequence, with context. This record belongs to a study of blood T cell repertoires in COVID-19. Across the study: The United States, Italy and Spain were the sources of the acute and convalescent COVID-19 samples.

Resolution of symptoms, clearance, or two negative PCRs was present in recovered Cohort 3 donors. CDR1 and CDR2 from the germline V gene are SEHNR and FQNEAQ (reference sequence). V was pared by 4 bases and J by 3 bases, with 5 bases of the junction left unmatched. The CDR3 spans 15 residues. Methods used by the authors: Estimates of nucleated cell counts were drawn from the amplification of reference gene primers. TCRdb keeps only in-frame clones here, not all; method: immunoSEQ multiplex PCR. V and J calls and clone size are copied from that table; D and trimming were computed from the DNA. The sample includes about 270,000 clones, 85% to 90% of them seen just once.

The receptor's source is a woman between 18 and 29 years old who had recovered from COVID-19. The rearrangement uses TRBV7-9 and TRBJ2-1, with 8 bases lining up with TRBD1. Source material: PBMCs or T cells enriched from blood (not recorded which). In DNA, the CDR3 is TGTGCCAGCAGCTCCCAGGGGGCTCTCTACAATGAGCAGTTCTTC. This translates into CASSSQGALYNEQFF.